This TCR beta chain was identified in a study of beta chain features in type 1 diabetes. Study information: Age, gender and cell yields were alike across patients and healthy donors.

V was shortened by 1 base and J by 4 bases, with 5 bases between the two germline ends. Germline V lookup: CDR1 SGHAT, CDR2 FQNNGV. This CDR3 contains 13 residues. Every bit of the isolated RNA underwent reverse transcription, so sequencing read expressed TCRB transcripts. Sequencing was performed with immunoSEQ multiplex PCR; in TCRdb, only in-frame clones are kept and a portion is missing. The sample consists of roughly 400,000 clones, approximately 15% of them appearing once. The clonotype originates from a woman aged 18-29 years in good health. Material for sequencing was naive CD4+ T cells from blood. The rearrangement links TRBV11-2 to TRBJ2-1; the D is unclear. The CDR3 protein is CASSLAQYNEQFF. The CDR3 region has the DNA TGTGCCAGCAGCTTAGCACAGTACAATGAGCAGTTCTTC.